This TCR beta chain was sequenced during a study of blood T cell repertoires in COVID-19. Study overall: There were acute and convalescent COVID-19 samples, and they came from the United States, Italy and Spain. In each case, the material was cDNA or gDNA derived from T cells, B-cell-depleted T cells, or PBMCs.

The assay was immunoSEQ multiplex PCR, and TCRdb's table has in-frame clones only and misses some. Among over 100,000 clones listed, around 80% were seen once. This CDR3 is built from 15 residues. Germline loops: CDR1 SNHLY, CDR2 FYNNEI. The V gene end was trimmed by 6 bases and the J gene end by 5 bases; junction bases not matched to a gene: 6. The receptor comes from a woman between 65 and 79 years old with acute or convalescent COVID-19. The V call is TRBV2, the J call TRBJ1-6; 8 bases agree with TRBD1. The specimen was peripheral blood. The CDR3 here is CASRQDREDNSPLHF. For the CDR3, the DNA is TGTGCCAGCAGGCAGGACAGGGAGGATAATTCACCCCTCCACTTT.